Each of the 24 T cell receptor beta chains below was sequenced from the same sample in a study of blood T cells in healthy people across ages. Together with a sample-barcoded 5' primer, a J-beta primer mix was included in a second PCR lasting 7 to 11 cycles. TCRdb re-analysed the 5' RACE reads in MiXCR, keeping a single row per CDR3 protein. The table records hundreds of thousands of distinct CDR3 sequences, under 80% of them present only once. The material sequenced was blood. All receptors come from a man aged 25-45 years in good health.

This clonotype was counted a few times. The CDR3 DNA is TGCAGCGTTGAGAAGGACAGTCAACAGTACTTC. It yields the protein CSVEKDSQQYF. The chain employs TRBV29-1 and TRBJ2-7; a weak D match, TRBD1 (6 bases). This CDR3 is built from 11 residues. Germline V gene lookup returns CDR1 SQVTM and CDR2 ANQGSEA. Trimming pared 3 bases from V and 10 bases from J, leaving 13 bases between.

The rearrangement links TRBV25-1 to TRBJ1-2; the match to TRBD1 covers 9 bases. Germline-derived CDR1 and CDR2 are MGHDK and SYGVNS. The V gene end was trimmed by 10 bases and the J gene end by 7 bases; junction bases not matched to a gene: 7. The CDR3 is made up of 12 amino acids. The CDR3 DNA sequence: TGTGCCACCGGGACAGGGATGAGTGGCTACACCTTC. Amino acids: CATGTGMSGYTF.

This clonotype was recorded a few times. This chain connects TRBV4-3 to TRBJ2-3; no definite D call. Germline assignment: CDR1 LGHNA and CDR2 YSLEER. V lost 1 base, J lost 3 bases, and 8 bases lay in between. The CDR3 length is 14 residues. CDR3 nucleotide sequence: TGCGCCAGCAGCCAAGGGCGGCTAACAGATACGCAGTATTTT. This encodes CASSQGRLTDTQYF.

The V gene is TRBV3-1, the J gene TRBJ2-3, with TRBD2 matching 8 bases. The ends lost 0 bases at V and 2 bases at J; junction bases unmatched: 7. There are 17 residues in the CDR3. The V gene's germline CDR1 is LGHDT and CDR2 YNNKEL (reference sequence). CDR3 amino acids: CASSQDLALADTDTQYF. Written as DNA, the CDR3 is TGTGCCAGCAGCCAAGATCTCGCACTAGCGGACACAGATACGCAGTATTTT.

This rearrangement joins TRBV12-3 or TRBV12-4 to TRBJ1-2; weak D call: TRBD1 (6 bases). The CDR3 spans 16 residues. Deletions cut 5 bases from V and 4 bases from J, with 20 bases between. In DNA, the CDR3 is TGTGCCAGCAGTCGGATTATAGGACAGCCCTCCTATGGCTACACCTTC. It is translated as CASSRIIGQPSYGYTF.

This chain joins TRBV7-2 and TRBJ1-2; D remains unclear. The V end was cut by 5 bases, the J end by 0 bases, with 10 bases between. CDR1 SGHTA and CDR2 FQGNSA come from the germline V gene. The CDR3 covers 14 residues. CDR3 region: CASSPAIANYGYTF. CDR3 sequence (DNA): TGTGCCAGCAGCCCCGCTATAGCTAACTATGGCTACACCTTC.

The chain links TRBV20-1 to TRBJ2-1; D is ambiguous. The V and J ends lost 3 bases and 0 bases respectively, with 3 bases between them. The length of the CDR3 is 12 residues. CDR1 DFQATT and CDR2 SNEGSKA come from the germline V gene (reference sequence). The CDR3 is CSASPSYNEQFF. CDR3 in DNA: TGCAGTGCTAGTCCCTCCTACAATGAGCAGTTCTTC.

The CDR3 here is CASLAGREAAFF. The CDR3 DNA reads as TGTGCCAGCCTGGCCGGGCGCGAGGCGGCTTTCTTT. The V gene is TRBV6-6, the J gene TRBJ1-1; no reliable D call. V gave up 8 bases and J gave up 11 bases, with 18 bases separating them. The germline V gene encodes CDR1 MNHNY and CDR2 SVGAGI (reference sequence). The CDR3 loop spans 12 amino acids.

V and J are TRBV12-3 or TRBV12-4 and TRBJ2-3; 9 nucleotides agree with TRBD2. V lost 5 bases to trimming and J lost 2 bases; unmatched junction nucleotides: 5. The length of the CDR3 is 15 residues. CDR3 nucleotide sequence: TGTGCCAGCAGTATTGAGCGGGGGGTCACAGATACGCAGTATTTT. The encoded protein is CASSIERGVTDTQYF.

This clonotype turned up a few times. J is TRBJ2-1 and V is TRBV5-1, with 9 bases lining up with TRBD2. CDR1 SGHRS and CDR2 YFSETQ come from the germline V gene. J was trimmed by 8 bases and V by 4 bases; bases with no gene match: 10. The CDR3 runs 15 residues. Here the CDR3 DNA reads TGCGCCAGCAGCAGATACCCTAGCGGGGAATATGAGCAGTTCTTC. It translates to CASSRYPSGEYEQFF. The whole variable domain, remainder taken from reference TRBV5-1 and TRBJ2-1, is KAGVTQTPRYLIKTRGQQVTLSCSPISGHRSVSWYQQTPGQGLQFLFEYFSETQRNKGNFPGRFSGRQFSNSRSEMNVSTLELGDSALYLCASSRYPSGEYEQFFGPGTRLTVL.

This clonotype turned up a few times. The rearrangement links TRBV7-2 to TRBJ2-1; D not resolved. V lost 1 base and J 5 bases, leaving 6 bases between the germline ends. The CDR3 sequence is 13 residues long. Germline V gene lookup returns CDR1 SGHTA and CDR2 FQGNSA. CDR3 sequence: CASSLGVHNEQFF. The CDR3 region has the DNA TGTGCCAGCAGCTTAGGGGTACACAATGAGCAGTTCTTC.

This chain joins TRBV29-1 and TRBJ1-2; D is unresolved. Germline lookup yields CDR1 SQVTM and CDR2 ANQGSEA. The CDR3 covers 12 residues. Trimming stripped 8 bases from V and 6 bases from J, with 16 bases between. The CDR3 is CSSEVGADGYTF. Here the CDR3 DNA reads TGCAGCTCGGAGGTGGGAGCGGATGGCTACACCTTC.

The rearrangement uses TRBV5-1 and TRBJ2-1; 13 nucleotides line up with TRBD2. The V gene end was trimmed by 7 bases and the J gene end by 9 bases; junction bases not matched to a gene: 4. CDR3 length: 13 amino acids. Looked up from germline, CDR1 is SGHRS and CDR2 is YFSETQ. The CDR3, as DNA: TGCGCCAGCGGGACTAGCGGGGAGGCTGAGCAGTTCTTC. Protein sequence: CASGTSGEAEQFF.

V gene TRBV6-6 combines with J gene TRBJ1-2; possible D gene TRBD1, 5 bases. The V end lost 0 bases, the J end lost 1 base, and 12 bases lay between the germline ends. Germline lookup yields CDR1 MNHNY and CDR2 SVGAGI (reference sequence). The CDR3 consists of 16 residues. CDR3 in amino acids: CASSYSIRQGNYGYTF. The DNA of the CDR3 is TGTGCCAGCAGTTACTCGATTCGGCAGGGTAACTATGGCTACACCTTC.

There are many counts of this clonotype. This chain joins TRBV10-3 and TRBJ2-5, with D unresolved. This CDR3 comprises 13 residues. Germline loops: CDR1 ENHRY, CDR2 SYGVKD. V was shortened by 4 bases and J by 5 bases, with 11 bases between the two germline ends. The CDR3: CAISGRVGETQYF. CDR3 DNA: TGTGCCATCAGTGGACGAGTGGGGGAGACCCAGTACTTC.

This clonotype was counted once. This sequence joins TRBV7-9 and TRBJ1-4; no clear D gene. Germline values: CDR1 SEHNR, CDR2 FQNEAQ (reference sequence). The CDR3 loop spans 14 amino acids. V was clipped by 4 bases and J by 2 bases, with 8 bases between them. The chain's CDR3 is CASSSTETNEKLFF. The CDR3 nucleotides are TGTGCCAGCAGCTCGACGGAGACTAATGAAAAACTGTTTTTT.

A few counts support this clonotype. The chain is built from TRBV28 and TRBJ1-5, with D maybe TRBD1 (6 bases). Trimming pared 10 bases from V and 1 base from J, leaving 14 bases between. The germline CDR1 and CDR2 sequences are MDHEN and SYDVKM. The CDR3 has 14 amino acids. The CDR3 nucleotides are TGTGCCACGTCAGGGGCCCGAAGCAATCAGCCCCAGCATTTT. Translating it yields CATSGARSNQPQHF.

The V and J genes are TRBV18 and TRBJ1-2; D gene uncertain. V shed 1 base and J shed 4 bases, with 10 bases lying between them. The CDR3 loop spans 14 amino acids. The V gene's germline CDR1 is KGHSH and CDR2 LQKENI. CDR3 loop: CASSPLEGPYGYTF. CDR3 DNA: TGTGCCAGCTCACCACTGGAGGGTCCCTATGGCTACACCTTC.

This sequence joins TRBV25-1 and TRBJ2-1; D gene uncertain. The J call could be wrong; TRBJ2-7 is a better fit for the DNA end. The CDR3 is made up of 15 amino acids. CDR1 is MGHDK, CDR2 SYGVNS, per germline. The CDR3 loop reads CASSETRTHSYEQYF. The CDR3 coding sequence is TGTGCCAGCAGTGAAACCAGGACCCACTCCTACGAGCAGTACTTC.

This sequence joins TRBV6-5 and TRBJ1-5, with D maybe TRBD1 (5 bases). The V gene lost 0 bases and the J gene lost 6 bases, with 12 bases spanning the gap. The CDR3 is 15 amino acids. CDR1 and CDR2 from the germline V gene are MNHEY and SVGAGI. The CDR3 loop reads CASSYSQGVAQPQHF. The CDR3 bases are TGTGCCAGCAGTTACTCCCAGGGAGTGGCTCAGCCCCAGCATTTT.

The rearrangement uses TRBV7-8 and TRBJ1-2; 8 positions agree with TRBD1. CDR1 is SGHVS and CDR2 is FQNEAQ in the germline V gene. The CDR3 length is 15 residues. Trimming cost V 5 bases and J 3 bases; bases outside gene matches: 8. DNA of the CDR3: TGTGCCAGCAGCAAGGACAGGGAAGTTGACTATGGCTACACCTTC. Its translation: CASSKDREVDYGYTF.

This clonotype was seen a handful of times. The chain recombines TRBV6-2 or TRBV6-3 with TRBJ1-5; a weak D match, TRBD1 (5 bases). Trimming took 4 bases from V and 4 from J, leaving 11 bases between them. Germline assignment: CDR1 MNHEY and CDR2 SVGEGT. The CDR3 sequence is 14 residues long. CDR3 region: CASSWTRTNQPQHF. The CDR3 bases are TGTGCCAGCAGTTGGACACGGACAAATCAGCCCCAGCATTTT.

This clonotype was picked up one time. This rearrangement joins TRBV7-2 to TRBJ1-6, with D unresolved. The germline CDR1 and CDR2 sequences are SGHTA and FQGNSA. The CDR3 is made up of 15 amino acids. With 5 bases removed from V and 3 bases from J, the gap between germline ends came to 11 bases. This chain's CDR3 is CASSPHVNYNSPLHF. In DNA, the CDR3 is TGTGCCAGCAGCCCCCACGTGAACTATAATTCACCCCTCCACTTT.

The chain has TRBV9 and TRBJ2-5; D is unresolved. From germline, CDR1 is SGDLS and CDR2 YYNGEE. The CDR3 is 12 amino acids. Deletions cut 3 bases from V and 5 bases from J, with 8 bases between. The CDR3: CASSGPSETQYF. CDR3 DNA: TGTGCCAGCAGCGGGCCAAGTGAGACCCAGTACTTC.